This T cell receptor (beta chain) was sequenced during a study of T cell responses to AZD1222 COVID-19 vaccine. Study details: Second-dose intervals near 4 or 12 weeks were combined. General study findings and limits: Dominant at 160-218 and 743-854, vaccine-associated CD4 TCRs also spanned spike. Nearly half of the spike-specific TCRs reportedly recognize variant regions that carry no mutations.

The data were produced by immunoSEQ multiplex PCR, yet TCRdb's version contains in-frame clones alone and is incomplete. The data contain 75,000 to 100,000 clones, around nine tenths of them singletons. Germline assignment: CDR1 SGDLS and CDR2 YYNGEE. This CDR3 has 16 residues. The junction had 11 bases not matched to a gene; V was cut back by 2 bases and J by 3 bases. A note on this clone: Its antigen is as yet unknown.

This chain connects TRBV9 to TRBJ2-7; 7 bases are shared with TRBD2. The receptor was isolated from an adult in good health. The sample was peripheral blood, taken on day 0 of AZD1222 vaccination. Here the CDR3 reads CASSVRTSALIYEQYF. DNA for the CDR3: TGTGCCAGCAGCGTCCGTACTAGCGCTTTAATCTACGAGCAGTACTTC.